This TCR beta chain originates from a study of identical twins (dated by TCRdb to 2015 to 2016). The study in broad terms: To test whether fetal clonotypes persist, this study deep-sequenced TCR alpha and beta repertoires from monozygotic twins, from unrelated adults of various ages, and from cord blood. To rule out contamination, replicate twin experiments were performed at different times with different library preparation protocols. Points the paper makes about the study in general: Compared with coincidental sharing between unrelated individuals, out-of-frame TCR alpha sequences shared between twins had an excess of sequences with low generation probability. A weaker excess of twin sharing was found in beta out-of-frame sequences because the signal-to-noise ratio was lowered by fewer shared sequences. Zero-insertion analyses could be partly confounded by invariant T cells such as MAIT and iNKT, although diverse VJ usage argued against such confounding for most clonotypes. Because the same donors could not be followed over many years, the conclusions relied on cross-sectional statistical analysis. In monozygotic twins, recombination models systematically underestimated out-of-frame TCR alpha sharing, but the models matched the sharing seen between unrelated individuals. Abundant cord blood beta clonotypes had fewer insertions, young adult naive repertoires showed a similar but weaker trend, and memory repertoires showed no such trend.

Receptor libraries were prepared by 5' RACE. Sequencing used an Illumina HiSeq 2000. A universal primer binding site was introduced by template switching, and a unique molecular identifier was present in the final cDNA, enabling accurate counting of TCR cDNA molecules. Specific primers in the conserved constant-segment region were used to synthesize first-strand cDNA for TCR alpha and beta chains. To control for contamination, every cDNA library was double barcoded, receiving both a SMART-Mk sample barcode and Illumina barcodes. TruSeq adapter sequences and Illumina sample barcodes were added in two successive PCR steps. TCR alpha and beta cDNA libraries were sequenced on the Illumina HiSeq platform with custom primers. The authors processed their data as follows. MiGEC was used to process raw reads and extract unique molecular identifiers, and MiXCR was used to find CDR3 positions. Recombination models were inferred per individual with the repgenHMM and IGoR tools using an EM algorithm. Shared clonotype analysis was performed with the tcR package in R, normalizing sharing by the product of cloneset sizes. Out-of-frame nonproductive sequences were analyzed to study raw recombination free of thymic and clonal selection effects. TCRdb ran its own pipeline on the public reads, namely fastp trimming at Q25 and MiXCR clone calling, and kept in-frame beta chains. Each entry merges the rows of one CDR3 protein and shows their most common DNA and genes. These V and J calls originate from TCRdb's pipeline instead of the authors' own analysis. Recorded for this sample are fewer than 900,000 distinct CDR3 sequences; roughly 18% of them occurred a single time. The ten largest clones take up 13% of the sample.

Only healthy Caucasian donors were included. The twin cohort consisted of three pairs of female monozygotic twins, all aged roughly 18 to 30 years. RNA for TCR libraries was isolated from peripheral blood mononuclear cells. Reading from cysteine to phenylalanine, the CDR3 counts 14 amino acids. Only CDR3 DNA remains: 42 bases, in frame from the first base. Clipping removes 5 bases from V and 5 bases from J, with 6 as the unmatched junction base count. The germline V gene gives CDR1 as SGHVS and CDR2 as FNYEAQ. Turning to this clonotype: Its antigen remains unidentified. Base qualities are not at hand, and no much larger clone is one base apart.

The sample also formed part of further work on T cells expressing NK-cell markers. As the second paper documents: Fewer than ten donors provided sorted CD3+CD56+NKG2C+, CD3+CD56+NKG2C- and CD3+CD56-NKG2C+ T-cell subsets, whose TCR beta-chain repertoires were profiled. Of the eight sequenced donors, seven were found to be HCMV-seropositive and one was found to be HCMV-seronegative. To restrict sorting to alphabetaTCR-expressing T cells, an anti-gammadeltaTCR antibody was added in several experiments. For five or six donors, the dominant CD3+CD56+NKG2C+ clonotypes were among the top 10 CD8+ clonotypes and accounted for roughly 1.0-7.5% of CD8+ T cells. Those dominant clonotypes were again the most abundant among CD3+CD56-NKG2C+ cells in a handful of donors, at about 25-65%. Whether the expanded NKG2C-expressing T cell clones were specific for HCMV antigens was left unclear. Randomly selected healthy volunteers, three men and five women, were used as the eight sequenced donors. HCMV-specific IgG was detected in serum with a commercial ELISA kit to determine HCMV serostatus. For a handful of donors, bulk peripheral blood T-cell repertoires were additionally sequenced from unsorted PBMC. MIGEC was used to demultiplex reads and group reads by UMI, and MiTCR was used to assemble and quantify clonotypes. To exclude erroneous sequences, any TCR cDNA sequence not supported by at least two reads was discarded. The tcR package was used for downstream repertoire analysis, with clonotypes matched between fractions based on CDR3 nucleotide sequence plus V segment. VDJmatch was used to annotate antigen specificity against VDJdb, with one amino acid substitution in CDR3 permitted.

The origin of this receptor is a woman aged 18-29 years in good health. The material sequenced was PBMCs. The rearranged segments are TRBV7-6 and TRBJ2-1, and TRBD1 matches 7 of the central bases. CDR3 region: CASSNRDRHNEQFF. The DNA is as follows: TGTGCCAGCAGCAACCGGGACAGACACAATGAGCAGTTCTTC. Reference TRBV7-6 and TRBJ2-1 genes cover what lies past the CDR3, so the full variable domain is GAGVSQSPRYKVTKRGQDVALRCDPISGHVSLYWYRQALGQGPEFLTYFNYEAQQDKSGLPNDRFSAERPEGSISTLTIQRTEQRDSAMYRCASSNRDRHNEQFFGPGTRLTVL.